The entry below describes one T cell receptor (beta chain). This clone's antigen is unknown. Nothing much larger sits one base from this clone, and base qualities are not available. The entry originates in a study of STAT3 mutations in large granular lymphocyte leukemia (dated by TCRdb to the late 2010s). For the study in its entirety: In roughly half of the longitudinally sequenced T-LGLL patients, canonical activating STAT3 mutations were detected. On average, sequencing was done at under 5 time points per patient, with the number of samplings ranging from 2 to 8. To reconstruct clonal hierarchy and dynamics, serial deep sequencing of TCRbeta CDR3 and STAT3 was performed in patients with T-cell large granular lymphocyte leukemia. From an initial cohort of approximately 190 LGL patients, under 20 representative T-LGLL cases were picked for longitudinal TCRbeta and STAT3 sequencing. A couple of patients with natural killer LGL leukemia were also sequenced longitudinally as controls within the study. More than half of T-LGLL patients received one or more immunosuppressive therapy regimens, with hematologic response in roughly 41% of those treated.

Beyond this particular receptor, the publication reports: Variable intervals between samplings and differing treatment regimens complicated linking therapy response to changes in TCR clonal burden. All T-LGLL patients had at least one immunodominant TCRbeta clonotype, and roughly half had multiple immunodominant subclonotypes. Since codominant clonotypes persisted in some patients, a small but highly pathogenic clone may have gone undetected. Because no samples were available when a clone first appeared, clonal expansion had to be inferred from samplings taken at other points. In several patients, dominant TCR clone burden exceeded STAT3 mutant burden, suggesting STAT3 mutation arose secondarily within a pre-expanded clone. TCR clonotype switching after therapy was observed in about 35% of the 18 patients, and all newly emerging clones were found to be STAT3 wild type.

TCRbeta libraries were sequenced on an Illumina MiSeq, averaging about 40,773 productive templates per sample. Using multiplex PCR amplification, the immunoSEQ assay generated the TCRbeta CDR3 libraries. The authors' pipeline ran thus. Repertoire diversity was calculated as previously defined, and values close to 0 indicated extremely monoclonal samples. The table comes from immuneACCESS by way of TCRdb, which keeps in-frame sequences with V and J called. Part of the clones is missing from these tables; in studies checked, under half for an unresolved V gene and the rest for unknown reasons. Clonal size and the V and J genes are those of that table, whereas D and trimming came from the DNA. This sample is represented by fewer than 2,000 clones; roughly three fifths of them were singletons. 72% of the sample is taken by the ten largest. DNA was extracted from blood mononuclear cells, and the same DNA was used for both TCR and STAT3 sequencing.

The CDR3 starts with the cysteine, ends with the phenylalanine, and has 15 residues. Only the CDR3 DNA is retained, 45 bases long and in frame from the first base. From a lookup of the germline V gene, CDR1 and CDR2 are SGHRS and YFSETQ. Trimming removed 1 base from V and 8 bases from J, leaving 18 bases between the germline ends. The TCR comes from an older woman with T-cell large granular lymphocyte leukemia. Some clones in this sample may be carry-over from other donors' samples. The age is the age at diagnosis. Sequencing was performed on peripheral blood mononuclear cells. Recombination linked TRBV5-1 to TRBJ1-1, and possibly TRBD1, on 6 matching bases. The DNA sequence follows: TGCGCCAGCAGCTTGTATTTGGCAGGGGATACCGAAGCTTTCTTT. Its translation is CASSLYLAGDTEAFF.